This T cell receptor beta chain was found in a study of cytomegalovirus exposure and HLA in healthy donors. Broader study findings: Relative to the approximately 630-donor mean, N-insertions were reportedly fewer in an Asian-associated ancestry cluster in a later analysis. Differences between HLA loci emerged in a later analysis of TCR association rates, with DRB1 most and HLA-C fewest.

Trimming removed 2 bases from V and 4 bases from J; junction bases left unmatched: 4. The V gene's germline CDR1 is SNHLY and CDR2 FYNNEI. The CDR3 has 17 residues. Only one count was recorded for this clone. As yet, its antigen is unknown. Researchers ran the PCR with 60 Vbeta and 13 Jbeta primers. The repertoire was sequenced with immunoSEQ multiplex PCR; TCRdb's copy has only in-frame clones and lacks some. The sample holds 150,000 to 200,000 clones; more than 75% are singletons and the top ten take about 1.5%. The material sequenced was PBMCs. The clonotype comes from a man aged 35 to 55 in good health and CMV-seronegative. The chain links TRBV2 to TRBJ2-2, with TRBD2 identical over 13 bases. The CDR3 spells CASSETSGREPTGELFF. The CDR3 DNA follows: TGTGCCAGCAGTGAAACTAGCGGGAGGGAACCCACCGGGGAGCTGTTTTTT.